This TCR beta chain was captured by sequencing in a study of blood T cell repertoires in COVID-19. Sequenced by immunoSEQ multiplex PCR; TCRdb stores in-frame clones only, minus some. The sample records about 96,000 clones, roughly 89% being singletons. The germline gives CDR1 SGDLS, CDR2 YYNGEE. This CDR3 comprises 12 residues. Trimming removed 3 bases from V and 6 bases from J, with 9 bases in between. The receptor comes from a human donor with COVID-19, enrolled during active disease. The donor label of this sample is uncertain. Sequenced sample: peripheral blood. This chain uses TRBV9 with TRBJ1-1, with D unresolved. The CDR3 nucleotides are TGTGCCAGCAGCGGAATTACGGCTGAAGCTTTCTTT. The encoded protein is CASSGITAEAFF. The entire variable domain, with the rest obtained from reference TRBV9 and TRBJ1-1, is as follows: DSGVTQTPKHLITATGQRVTLRCSPRSGDLSVYWYQQSLDQGLQFLIQYYNGEERAKGNILERFSAQQFPDLHSELNLSSLELGDSALYFCASSGITAEAFFGQGTRLTVV.